One and the same sample provided the 31 T cell receptor beta chains below, sequenced in a study of T-cell reconstitution after alpha-beta-depleted transplantation in children. TCRbeta library preparation incorporated unique molecular identifiers. Each CDR3 protein is one row after TCRdb ran MiXCR on the PCR reads. The sample lists about 460,000 distinct CDR3 sequences; roughly 11% were seen once. The material sequenced was PBMCs, mostly from graft donor cells, taken 180 days after TCRalphabeta/CD19-depleted stem cell transplant. These receptors were collected from a female patient aged 2-9 years who had a stem cell transplant for aplastic anemia, so the T cells may come from the graft donor.

The chain recombines TRBV20-1 with TRBJ1-5; 7 bases agree with TRBD1. The V gene end was trimmed by 0 bases and the J gene end by 3 bases; junction bases not matched to a gene: 5. Germline CDR1 and CDR2: DFQATT and SNEGSKA (reference sequence). The length of the CDR3 is 15 residues. The CDR3 sequence: CSARDPGQVNQPQHF. In DNA form, the CDR3 reads TGCAGTGCTAGAGATCCCGGACAGGTCAATCAGCCCCAGCATTTT.

CDR3 nucleotide sequence: TGTGCCAGCAGCCAAGACCTAGCGGGAGCATGGGAGACCCAGTACTTC. It specifies CASSQDLAGAWETQYF. The rearrangement uses TRBV4-2 and TRBJ2-5; 10 nucleotides align to TRBD2. Germline CDR1 reads LGHNA; CDR2 reads YNFKEQ. This CDR3 has 16 residues. V dropped 0 bases and J dropped 5; count of bases not matched to a gene: 6.

This clonotype was recorded many times. The chain carries TRBV4-2 and TRBJ2-1; the D gene is possibly TRBD2 (5 bases). Germline V CDR1 and CDR2: LGHNA, YNFKEQ. V was pared by 0 bases and J by 11 bases, with 14 bases between. The CDR3 runs to 14 residues. The CDR3 loop reads CASSQDPRPGKQFF. The CDR3 DNA reads TGTGCCAGCAGCCAAGATCCACGGCCGGGGAAGCAGTTCTTC.

The V and J genes are TRBV18 and TRBJ2-5; no definite D call. Trimming left V 3 bases short and J 5 bases short, with 10 bases between. The CDR3 runs to 13 residues. Germline CDR1 KGHSH, CDR2 LQKENI. CDR3 residues: CASSPRSLETQYF. DNA for the CDR3: TGTGCCAGCTCACCGAGGAGTTTGGAGACCCAGTACTTC.

This clonotype was counted a few times. This chain joins TRBV7-8 and TRBJ1-2; D is uncertain. Trimming cost V 1 base and J 2 bases, with 8 bases left between them. This CDR3 is built from 14 residues. In germline, CDR1 is SGHVS, CDR2 FQNEAQ. CDR3 sequence: CASSLDVGNYGYTF. CDR3 sequence (DNA): TGTGCCAGCAGCTTAGACGTAGGAAACTATGGCTACACCTTC.

This clonotype has just a few counts. CDR3 sequence reads: CSARQSFYEQYF. In DNA form, the CDR3 reads TGCAGTGCTAGACAAAGCTTCTACGAGCAGTACTTC. The V gene is TRBV20-1, the J gene TRBJ2-7; D gene uncertain. CDR1 and CDR2 from the germline V gene are DFQATT and SNEGSKA (reference sequence). With 2 bases removed from V and 3 bases from J, the gap between germline ends came to 8 bases. This CDR3 has 12 residues.

This chain connects TRBV12-3 or TRBV12-4 to TRBJ1-3, with D maybe TRBD1 (5 bases). The V and J ends lost 5 bases and 4 bases respectively, with 18 bases between them. This CDR3 comprises 16 residues. The CDR3 DNA sequence: TGTGCCAGCAGTAGAGCCGGGGCCTCGGCGGGAAACACCATATATTTT. Its translation is CASSRAGASAGNTIYF.

This clonotype was seen a handful of times. The gene calls are TRBV12-3 or TRBV12-4 and TRBJ2-1; 11 nucleotides agree with TRBD2. With V trimmed by 3 bases and J by 7 bases, 5 bases remained unmatched. The CDR3 is 15 residues long. CDR3 DNA: TGTGCCAGCAGTTTTACTAGCGGGAGCCCTAATGAGCAGTTCTTC. Its translation is CASSFTSGSPNEQFF.

This clonotype was detected only a few times. The rearrangement links TRBV14 to TRBJ2-7; TRBD1 aligns across 10 bases. The CDR3 covers 13 residues. Germline V gene data show CDR1 as SGHDN and CDR2 as FVKESK. V was pared by 6 bases and J by 7 bases, with 6 bases of the junction left unmatched. In DNA, the CDR3 is TGTGCCAGCAGAAACGACAGGGGGCGGGAGCAGTACTTC. Its protein is CASRNDRGREQYF.

At least ten counts were recorded for this clonotype. The V call is TRBV18, the J call TRBJ2-5; 8 bases fit TRBD1. This CDR3 has 14 amino acids. J was trimmed by 5 bases and V by 3 bases; bases with no gene match: 5. Per germline, CDR1 KGHSH and CDR2 LQKENI. This CDR3 is CASSPRGLEETQYF. The CDR3 DNA is TGTGCCAGCTCACCCAGGGGGCTAGAGGAGACCCAGTACTTC.

The chain uses TRBV9 and TRBJ2-1, with D possibly being TRBD2 (6 bases). V gave up 0 bases and J gave up 3 bases, with 13 bases separating them. The CDR3 contains 16 residues. Germline V gene data show CDR1 as SGDLS and CDR2 as YYNGEE. Here the CDR3 reads CASSVVFRENYNEQFF. The CDR3, as DNA: TGTGCCAGCAGCGTAGTCTTCCGGGAGAACTACAATGAGCAGTTCTTC.

This clonotype was observed a few times. CDR3 sequence reads: CASSSEYRGQETQYF. CDR3 coding DNA: TGTGCCAGCAGTTCAGAATACAGGGGGCAAGAGACCCAGTACTTC. V and J are TRBV27 and TRBJ2-5; TRBD1 aligns across 8 bases. CDR1 is MNHEY, CDR2 SMNVEV, per germline (reference sequence). After removal of 4 bases from V and 2 bases from J, the junction contained 6 bases not matched to a gene. The CDR3 is 15 amino acids.

There are many counts of this clonotype. The genes are TRBV28 and TRBJ2-7; D remains ambiguous. Trimming removed 2 bases at V and 2 bases at J, with 13 bases between. The germline V gene has CDR1 MDHEN and CDR2 SYDVKM. The CDR3 has 15 residues. The CDR3 protein is CASSLMFGQPYEQYF. The CDR3 DNA reads as TGTGCCAGCAGTTTAATGTTCGGGCAGCCCTACGAGCAGTACTTC.

This clonotype occurred a few times. The rearrangement uses TRBV20-1 and TRBJ1-5; D remains unclear. Germline V gene data show CDR1 as DFQATT and CDR2 as SNEGSKA (reference sequence). The V and J ends lost 6 bases and 4 bases respectively, with 16 bases between them. The length of the CDR3 is 14 residues. The CDR3 coding sequence is TGCAGTGCAAAAGACGTAGGCTTAAATCAGCCCCAGCATTTT. This translates into CSAKDVGLNQPQHF.

In its sample, this clonotype was seen many times. V usage is TRBV28 and J usage is TRBJ2-5; possible D gene TRBD2, 5 bases. V was pared by 5 bases and J by 3 bases, with 13 bases between. The CDR3 consists of 14 residues. Germline lookup yields CDR1 MDHEN and CDR2 SYDVKM. This CDR3 is CASSSSGIEETQYF. The CDR3 nucleotides read TGTGCCAGCAGTAGTTCGGGGATTGAAGAGACCCAGTACTTC.

This chain connects TRBV5-1 to TRBJ1-2; D gene unclear. The V gene lost 0 bases and the J gene lost 4 bases, with 13 bases spanning the gap. In germline, CDR1 is SGHRS, CDR2 YFSETQ. CDR3 length: 15 amino acids. The CDR3 coding sequence is TGCGCCAGCAGCTTGGCTCGGAGCTTGAGCTATGGCTACACCTTC. It specifies CASSLARSLSYGYTF.

This clonotype was recorded many times. The genes are TRBV7-4 and TRBJ2-7, with 7 positions matching TRBD1. Germline CDR1 is SGHVT and CDR2 is SQSDAQ. The CDR3 is 14 residues long. The CDR3 spells CASSIAGGLYEQYV. CDR3 bases: TGTGCCAGCAGCATAGCAGGGGGTTTATACGAGCAGTACGTC.

The chain employs TRBV14 and TRBJ2-2; tentative D call: TRBD1 (6 bases). The CDR3 contains 14 residues. The germline V gene encodes CDR1 SGHDN and CDR2 FVKESK. Deletions cut 4 bases from V and 7 bases from J, with 13 bases between. The chain's CDR3 is CASSRRGPFGELFF. Here the CDR3 DNA reads TGTGCCAGCAGCCGCAGGGGTCCCTTCGGGGAGCTGTTTTTT.

There are a few counts of this clonotype. V gene TRBV20-1 combines with J gene TRBJ2-1; 8 positions agree with TRBD2. This CDR3 region has 15 residues. Germline CDR1 DFQATT, CDR2 SNEGSKA (reference sequence). J was trimmed by 8 bases and V by 4 bases; bases with no gene match: 13. This CDR3 reads CSAKVASGRRDEQFF. CDR3 nucleotide sequence: TGCAGTGCTAAAGTAGCCAGCGGGAGACGGGATGAGCAGTTCTTC.

This clonotype was observed a few times. The rearrangement links TRBV28 to TRBJ1-5, with 7 bases that match TRBD1. This CDR3 is built from 14 residues. J gave up 3 bases and V 5 bases, and 4 bases lay outside the gene matches. Germline loops: CDR1 MDHEN, CDR2 SYDVKM. CDR3 coding DNA: TGTGCCAGCAGTGGACAGGCGGACAATCAGCCCCAGCATTTT. Amino acid sequence: CASSGQADNQPQHF.

This chain connects TRBV7-3 to TRBJ2-1; tentative D call: TRBD2 (5 bases). CDR3 size: 15 residues. Germline V gene sequence: CDR1 SGHTA, CDR2 FQGTGA. The germline V and J ends were trimmed by 2 bases and 3 bases, with 11 bases remaining between them. In DNA form, the CDR3 reads TGTGCCAGCAGCTTAGAGGGCCAGAACTACAATGAGCAGTTCTTC. Protein product: CASSLEGQNYNEQFF.

The V and J genes are TRBV10-3 and TRBJ1-2, with D hard to call. CDR1 is ENHRY and CDR2 is SYGVKD in the germline V gene. V was pared by 7 bases and J by 7 bases, with 16 bases between. The CDR3 runs 13 residues. The DNA of the CDR3 is TGTGCCATCACCCGGGAGCCCCTCCCTGGCTACACCTTC. Translated: CAITREPLPGYTF.

This clonotype was seen many times. The chain couples TRBV4-2 to TRBJ1-5; perhaps TRBD1 as D (6 bases). V was pared by 0 bases and J by 12 bases, with 18 bases between. CDR1 LGHNA and CDR2 YNFKEQ come from the germline V gene. CDR3 size: 15 residues. The chain's CDR3 is CASSQDQGQQKVQHF. The CDR3 DNA sequence: TGTGCCAGCAGCCAAGATCAGGGGCAGCAAAAGGTCCAGCATTTT.

In its sample, this clonotype was seen many times. J is TRBJ1-1 and V is TRBV6-2 or TRBV6-3; weak D call: TRBD1 (5 bases). Germline V CDR1 and CDR2: MNHEY, SVGEGT. The ends were cut back, 2 bases at V and 4 bases at J, with 5 bases in the middle. The CDR3 runs 12 residues. CDR3 coding DNA: TGTGCCAGCAGTTACGGGGGCACTGAAGCTTTCTTT. Its translation is CASSYGGTEAFF.

This clonotype was found many times. This chain connects TRBV10-3 to TRBJ2-7; 8 positions agree with TRBD1. V shed 4 bases and J 2 bases; nucleotides not matched to a gene: 7. The length of the CDR3 is 15 residues. Per the germline V gene, CDR1 is ENHRY and CDR2 is SYGVKD. CDR3 DNA sequence: TGTGCCATCAGTGCGATGGGACAGGAGCCCTACGAGCAGTACTTC. Its translation: CAISAMGQEPYEQYF.

A few counts support this clonotype. The V and J genes are TRBV20-1 and TRBJ2-3, with 10 nucleotides matching TRBD2. Per germline, CDR1 DFQATT and CDR2 SNEGSKA (reference sequence). The ends lost 2 bases at V and 4 bases at J; junction bases unmatched: 3. This CDR3 contains 14 residues. The CDR3 spells CSARIAGGADTQYF. CDR3 DNA: TGCAGTGCTAGAATAGCGGGAGGCGCAGATACGCAGTATTTT.

This chain joins TRBV7-9 and TRBJ1-1; D uncertain. The CDR3 sequence is 15 residues long. V lost 6 bases, J lost 0 bases, and 14 bases lay in between. Germline CDR1 SEHNR, CDR2 FQNEAQ (reference sequence). The DNA for the CDR3 is TGTGCCAGCAGGGACCTAGGTCCCTTGAACACTGAAGCTTTCTTT. Amino acids: CASRDLGPLNTEAFF.

The chain has TRBV7-9 and TRBJ2-7; no clear D. The CDR3 is made up of 13 amino acids. Germline V gene sequence: CDR1 SEHNR, CDR2 FQNEAQ (reference sequence). V lost 3 bases, J lost 2 bases, and 8 bases lay in between. The CDR3 DNA reads as TGTGCCAGCAGCTTCGCTGCACCCTACGAGCAGTACTTC. Translation: CASSFAAPYEQYF.

This sequence joins TRBV19 and TRBJ2-4; 7 nucleotides align to TRBD2. Trimming at V came to 1 base and at J to 6 bases, leaving 6 bases not matched to a gene. The V gene's germline CDR1 is LNHDA and CDR2 SQIVND (reference sequence). The CDR3 sequence is 15 residues long. CDR3: CASSIGVAGTNIQYF. The CDR3 nucleotides read TGTGCCAGTAGTATAGGGGTAGCGGGTACAAACATTCAGTACTTC.

The rearrangement joins TRBV6-1 to TRBJ2-1; 14 bases align to TRBD2. The CDR3 runs to 15 residues. Germline CDR1 and CDR2: MNHNS and SASEGT. Unmatched junction bases numbered 4, after V lost 4 bases and J lost 8 bases. DNA for the CDR3: TGTGCCAGCAGTGCCGGGACTAGCGGGAGCTATGAGCAGTTCTTC. It specifies CASSAGTSGSYEQFF.

V is TRBV5-1 and J is TRBJ2-3; weak D call: TRBD2 (6 bases). The germline V and J ends were trimmed by 1 base and 4 bases, with 16 bases remaining between them. Germline V gene sequence: CDR1 SGHRS, CDR2 YFSETQ. The CDR3 loop spans 16 amino acids. The CDR3 DNA reads as TGCGCCAGCAGCTTGTACGGGAGTAGTCGTGCAGATACGCAGTATTTT. It encodes CASSLYGSSRADTQYF.